This is a list of T cell receptor beta chains from one sample in a study of blood T cell repertoires in COVID-19. Sequencing was performed with immunoSEQ multiplex PCR; in TCRdb, only in-frame clones are kept and a portion is missing. The data show about 160,000 clones, with around nine tenths seen just once and around a tenth held by the top ten. The sequencing sample was made of peripheral blood. These TCRs come from a woman aged 70-85 years with COVID-19, enrolled during active disease. CDR3s include the opening cysteine and the closing phenylalanine or tryptophan. Each record gives: D gene, V gene, clone size, J gene, CDR3 protein, CDR3 DNA. D genes are given only for firm matches. Clone size is shown for a subset of rows, as once, few, many or a class of expanded clone.

NA	TRBV5-1	NA	TRBJ1-2	CASSLGTGSYTF	TGCGCCAGCAGCTTGGGAACAGGCAGCTACACCTTC
NA	TRBV25-1	NA	TRBJ1-2	CASSLAPGLVGYTF	TGTGCCAGCTCCCTGGCTCCTGGACTTGTAGGCTACACCTTC
NA	TRBV5-4	NA	TRBJ1-2	CASSPDRPRKDGYTF	TGTGCCAGCAGCCCAGACAGGCCCAGAAAGGATGGCTACACCTTC
TRBD1	TRBV6-5	NA	TRBJ1-6	CASRAGQGRNSPLHF	TGTGCCAGCAGAGCCGGACAGGGAAGAAATTCACCCCTCCACTTT
NA	TRBV27	NA	TRBJ2-7	CASSLVPLPRYEQYF	TGTGCCAGCAGTTTAGTTCCCCTACCGAGGTACGAGCAGTACTTC
TRBD1	TRBV11-3	NA	TRBJ1-5	CASSLARYRGVHQPQHF	TGTGCCAGCAGCTTAGCGCGATACAGGGGGGTCCATCAGCCCCAGCATTTT
TRBD1	TRBV4-2	NA	TRBJ2-7	CASSHPGQGTEQYF	TGTGCCAGCAGCCATCCGGGACAGGGAACCGAGCAGTACTTC
NA	TRBV5-1	NA	TRBJ1-1	CASSLDSSRENTEAFF	TGCGCCAGCAGCTTGGATTCCTCGAGGGAGAACACTGAAGCTTTCTTT
TRBD1	TRBV29-1	NA	TRBJ1-1	CSVDQGANTEAFF	TGCAGCGTTGATCAGGGGGCTAACACTGAAGCTTTCTTT
TRBD2	TRBV14	NA	TRBJ2-5	CASSQGTSGRETQYF	TGTGCCAGCAGCCAGGGGACTAGCGGACGAGAGACCCAGTACTTC
TRBD1	TRBV25-1	NA	TRBJ1-4	CASSADRSAGNEKLFF	TGTGCCAGCAGTGCGGACAGGTCGGCCGGGAATGAAAAACTGTTTTTT
TRBD1	TRBV19	few	TRBJ2-2	CASRTGGANTGELFF	TGTGCCAGTAGAACAGGGGGCGCGAACACCGGGGAGCTGTTTTTT
TRBD2	TRBV20-1	NA	TRBJ2-7	CSASNSGGIYEQYF	TGCAGTGCTAGTAATAGCGGGGGGATCTACGAGCAGTACTTC
TRBD1	TRBV29-1	NA	TRBJ1-1	CSVADRGEAFF	TGCAGCGTCGCCGACAGGGGTGAAGCTTTCTTT
NA	TRBV2	NA	TRBJ2-7	CASTRGAYEQYF	TGTGCCAGCACCCGCGGAGCCTACGAGCAGTACTTC
NA	TRBV30	NA	TRBJ1-5	CAWSVEQLSQPQHF	TGTGCCTGGAGTGTAGAACAGTTGAGTCAGCCCCAGCATTTT
NA	TRBV10-1	NA	TRBJ2-7	CASSRRAGNSYEQYF	TGCGCCAGCTCTCGGAGGGCGGGGAACTCCTACGAGCAGTACTTC
TRBD2	TRBV7-9	NA	TRBJ2-1	CASSSTGTSNEQFF	TGTGCCAGCAGCTCGACCGGGACTAGCAATGAGCAGTTCTTC